These 12 T cell receptor beta chains originate from one sample sequenced in a study of T-cell memory formation after mild COVID-19 (dated by TCRdb to the early 2020s). The library relied on 5' RACE. These reads were obtained on an Illumina NovaSeq 6000. TCRdb took the public reads, trimmed them with fastp at Q25, ran MiXCR for clone calling and kept in-frame beta chains. All rows with the same CDR3 protein become a single entry with the most common DNA and genes. Recorded for this sample are over 300,000 distinct CDR3 sequences; around 20% of them occurred a single time. Roughly 23% of the sample is held by the ten biggest clonotypes. Sequencing was carried out using PBMCs or a T cell subset sorted from them (not recorded which). These receptors all come from a man between 18 and 29 years old who had mild COVID-19 (a few samples of this study predate the infection). The sample titles of this study are shuffled in the database, so cell type and time point are left out; the donor was told from shared clones.

The chain uses TRBV12-3 or TRBV12-4 and TRBJ2-7; 9 bases align to TRBD2. The V segment lost 6 bases and the J segment 9 bases; nucleotides outside the gene matches: 6. The length of the CDR3 is 12 residues. The DNA of the CDR3 is TGTGCCAGCAGCTCTAGCGGGGCAGTGCAGTACTTC. It encodes CASSSSGAVQYF.

Only a few counts were recorded for this clonotype. V and J are TRBV4-1 and TRBJ1-1; no clear D. Trimming shortened V by 1 base and J by 4 bases, and 13 bases separated the two germline ends. This CDR3 contains 15 residues. Germline lookup yields CDR1 MGHRA and CDR2 YSYEKL. In nucleotides, the CDR3 is TGCGCCAGCAGCCAAGTTTCCGGTCCGGTCACTGAAGCTTTCTTT. Its protein product is CASSQVSGPVTEAFF.

The sample holds a few counts of this clonotype. The CDR3 DNA sequence: TGTGCCAGCAGCTTGGGGGAACTGGAAGCTTTCTTT. Translating gives CASSLGELEAFF. This chain links TRBV5-6 with TRBJ1-1, with D uncertain. The V gene lost 0 bases and the J gene lost 8 bases, with 8 bases spanning the gap. The germline CDR1 and CDR2 sequences are SGHDT and YYEEEE. This CDR3 has 12 residues.

This chain joins TRBV2 and TRBJ2-5; 8 bases align to TRBD2. This CDR3 is built from 17 residues. Germline trimming cut 0 bases from V and 5 bases from J; bases unmatched to any gene: 11. Germline loops: CDR1 SNHLY, CDR2 FYNNEI. The CDR3 coding sequence is TGTGCCAGCAGTGAAGCGCTTCGGGGGGGATTCGGCGAGACCCAGTACTTC. This translates into CASSEALRGGFGETQYF. The whole variable domain, filled in from reference TRBV2 and TRBJ2-5, reads EPEVTQTPSHQVTQMGQEVILRCVPISNHLYFYWYRQILGQKVEFLVSFYNNEISEKSEIFDDQFSVERPDGSNFTLKIRSTKLEDSAMYFCASSEALRGGFGETQYFGPGTRLLVL.

The J gene is TRBJ2-1, the V gene TRBV5-1; TRBD2 agrees at 11 bases. Germline V CDR1 and CDR2: SGHRS, YFSETQ. The CDR3 runs 17 residues. With V trimmed by 1 base and J by 0 bases, 3 bases remained unmatched. CDR3 amino acids: CASSLLAGGTSYNEQFF. CDR3 bases: TGCGCCAGCAGCTTGCTAGCGGGGGGCACCTCCTACAATGAGCAGTTCTTC.

This chain connects TRBV20-1 to TRBJ2-5; 9 bases agree with TRBD2. V dropped 5 bases and J dropped 5; count of bases not matched to a gene: 9. CDR3 size: 14 residues. CDR1 and CDR2 (germline): DFQATT, SNEGSKA (reference sequence). CDR3 amino acids: CSAPRGGGTETQYF. The DNA of the CDR3 is TGCAGTGCTCCGCGCGGGGGGGGAACTGAGACCCAGTACTTC.

Written as DNA, the CDR3 is TGTGCCAGCAGACGGACTAGCGGAAACTACGAGCAGTACGTC. As protein: CASRRTSGNYEQYV. The chain carries TRBV27 and TRBJ2-7, with 10 bases that match TRBD2. The V segment lost 6 bases and the J segment 3 bases; nucleotides outside the gene matches: 5. Per the germline V gene, CDR1 is MNHEY and CDR2 is SMNVEV (reference sequence). This CDR3 comprises 14 residues.

This clonotype was counted a few times. The chain uses TRBV5-1 and TRBJ2-5; no definite D call. V dropped 0 bases and J dropped 5 bases, with 11 bases sitting between them. The V gene's germline CDR1 is SGHRS and CDR2 YFSETQ. The CDR3 consists of 14 residues. The CDR3 nucleotides read TGCGCCAGCAGCTTGGTGCCAGACGATGAGACCCAGTACTTC. This encodes CASSLVPDDETQYF.

The V and J genes are TRBV20-1 and TRBJ1-1; TRBD1 agrees at 7 bases. This CDR3 has 14 residues. Germline V gene sequence: CDR1 DFQATT, CDR2 SNEGSKA (reference sequence). V was clipped by 6 bases and J by 3 bases; unmatched bases: 10. CDR3 nucleotide sequence: TGCAGTGCCACCCGGGACAGTCGGGACACTGAAGCTTTCTTT. It encodes CSATRDSRDTEAFF.

The CDR3 bases are TGTGCCATCAGCAATCCAGGGATGAACACTGAAGCTTTCTTT. This gives the protein CAISNPGMNTEAFF. The V call is TRBV10-3, the J call TRBJ1-1; a possible D gene is TRBD1 (5 bases). The CDR3 is made up of 14 amino acids. CDR1 and CDR2 from the germline V gene are ENHRY and SYGVKD. V was clipped by 6 bases and J by 0 bases, with 11 bases between them.

This clonotype was seen only a few times. This chain links TRBV7-9 with TRBJ1-1; 7 bases are a match to TRBD1. The junction had 3 bases not matched to a gene; V was cut back by 0 bases and J by 2 bases. The CDR3 is 15 amino acids. CDR1 SEHNR and CDR2 FQNEAQ come from the germline V gene (reference sequence). CDR3 DNA: TGTGCCAGCAGCTTAGCGGACAGGAGCAACACTGAAGCTTTCTTT. Protein sequence: CASSLADRSNTEAFF.

V and J are TRBV6-2 or TRBV6-3 and TRBJ2-3, with D perhaps matching TRBD1 (5 bases). CDR1 and CDR2 from the germline V gene are MNHEY and SVGEGT. The CDR3 runs 15 residues. V lost 3 bases and J lost 2, with 12 bases in between. The CDR3 nucleotides are TGTGCCAGCAGTTATGCACAGGACACCACAGATACGCAGTATTTT. This sequence encodes CASSYAQDTTDTQYF.